Shown below are 7 T cell receptor beta chains from a single sample sequenced in a study of OX40 agonist ivuxolimab in advanced cancers. Sequencing was performed with immunoSEQ multiplex PCR; in TCRdb, only in-frame clones are kept and a portion is missing. The sample consists of around 68,000 clones, under 95% of them appearing once. The sequenced sample was CD4+ or CD8+ T cells sorted from blood, obtained in a trial of the OX40 agonist ivuxolimab. These TCRs come from an adult with an advanced solid tumor such as melanoma, head and neck, liver or kidney cancer.

This chain joins TRBV30 and TRBJ1-3; 7 nucleotides align to TRBD1. V gave up 3 bases and J gave up 1 base; unmatched junction bases: 3. CDR3 length: 14 residues. Looked up from germline, CDR1 is GTSNPN and CDR2 is SVGIG (reference sequence). CDR3 sequence (DNA): TGTGCCTGGAGGTTGACAGGGTCTGGAAACACCATATATTTT. Translating gives CAWRLTGSGNTIYF.

Points on this clone: One end of the junction is discordant with germline, which a read error may explain. The chain combines TRBV7-7 with TRBJ2-2; 11 bases line up with TRBD2. Germline V gene lookup returns CDR1 SSHAT and CDR2 FNYEAQ (reference sequence). The CDR3 extends over 17 amino acids. CDR3 residues: CASSPGLAEANTGELFF. As DNA, the CDR3 is TGTGCTAGCAGTCCGGGACTAGCGGAGGCGAACACCGGGGAGCTGTTTTTT.

This chain links TRBV10-2 with TRBJ2-7, with D unclear. Trimming left V 6 bases short and J 2 bases short, with 11 bases between. This CDR3 comprises 13 residues. Germline assignment: CDR1 WSHSY and CDR2 SAAADI. The CDR3: CASRQVNPYEQYF. The CDR3 nucleotides are TGCGCCAGCAGGCAAGTTAATCCCTACGAGCAGTACTTC.

This sequence joins TRBV10-1 and TRBJ2-1, with 13 bases lining up with TRBD2. The CDR3 runs to 17 residues. Germline V gives CDR1 WNHNN, CDR2 SYGVQD (reference sequence). J lost 6 bases, V lost 1 base, and 6 bases had no gene match. CDR3 sequence: CASSEWIGLAGANEQFF. CDR3 DNA sequence: TGCGCCAGCAGTGAGTGGATAGGACTAGCGGGGGCCAATGAGCAGTTCTTC.

CDR3 region: CASSGSGKSLGKDTGELFF. CDR3 nucleotides: TGTGCCAGCAGCGGATCGGGAAAGTCTTTGGGTAAGGACACCGGGGAGCTGTTTTTT. The chain employs TRBV5-8 and TRBJ2-2; TRBD2 might be the D (5 bases). V gave up 4 bases and J gave up 3 bases, with 25 bases separating them. The CDR3 runs to 19 residues. Germline values: CDR1 SGHTS, CDR2 YDEGEE. Based on the CDR3 plus reference TRBV5-8 and TRBJ2-2, the full variable domain is EAGVTQSPTHLIKTRGQQATLRCSPISGHTSVYWYQQALGLGLQFLLWYDEGEERNRGNFPPRFSGRQFPNYSSELNVNALELEDSALYLCASSGSGKSLGKDTGELFFGEGSRLTVL.

The rearrangement joins TRBV2 to TRBJ2-7, with a possible D match to TRBD1 (6 bases). Trimming shortened V by 8 bases and J by 4 bases, and 18 bases separated the two germline ends. CDR3 length equals 14 residues. Germline V CDR1 and CDR2: SNHLY, FYNNEI. The CDR3 nucleotides are TGTGCCAGCTCCTGGACAGTCGGGGCTTACGAGCAGTACTTC. The encoded protein is CASSWTVGAYEQYF.

The V call is TRBV5-1, the J call TRBJ2-7, with TRBD2 matching over 8 bases. V lost 0 bases, J lost 5 bases, and 7 bases stayed unmatched. Germline CDR1 is SGHRS and CDR2 is YFSETQ. This CDR3 is built from 15 residues. CDR3 sequence (DNA): TGCGCCAGCAGCTTGGGTGGGACTAGGGGGGACGAGCAGTACTTC. It is translated as CASSLGGTRGDEQYF.